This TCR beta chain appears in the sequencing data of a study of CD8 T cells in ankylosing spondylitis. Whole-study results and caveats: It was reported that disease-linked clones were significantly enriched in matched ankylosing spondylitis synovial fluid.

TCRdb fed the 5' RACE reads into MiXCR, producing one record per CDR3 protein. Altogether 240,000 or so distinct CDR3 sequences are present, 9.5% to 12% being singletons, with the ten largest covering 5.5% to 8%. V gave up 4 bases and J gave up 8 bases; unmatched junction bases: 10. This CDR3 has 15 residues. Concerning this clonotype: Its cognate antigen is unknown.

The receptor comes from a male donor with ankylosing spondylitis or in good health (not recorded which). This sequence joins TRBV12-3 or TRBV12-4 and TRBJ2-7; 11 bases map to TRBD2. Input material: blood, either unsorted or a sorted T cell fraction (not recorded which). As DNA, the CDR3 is TGTGCCAGCAGTTCGCGACTAGCGGGGCTTATAAAGCAGTACTTC. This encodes CASSSRLAGLIKQYF.